The next 23 T cell receptor beta chains were all read from a single sample in a study of regulatory T cells in long-lasting Graves disease. Time point described: persistent/refractory GD, antithyroid drugs over 5 years with positive TRAb. The TCR library was made from RNA extracted from PBMCs. iRepertoire HTBI primers and Arm-PCR of CDR3 regions built TCR beta libraries. TCRdb independently ran MiXCR on the multiplex PCR reads; one entry per CDR3 protein. The sample lists about 430,000 distinct CDR3 sequences; 21% were seen once. Sample: peripheral blood mononuclear cells (PBMCs), taken when the disease was refractory, from a patient treated with antithyroid drugs. The receptors come from a female donor with Graves disease.

In this sample, this clonotype turned up once. This rearrangement joins TRBV7-2 to TRBJ2-2; no clear D. The germline CDR1 and CDR2 sequences are SGHTA and FQGNSA. The CDR3 runs 15 residues. V was pared by 1 base and J by 3 bases, with 9 bases between. CDR3 nucleotides: TGTGCCAGCAGCTTAGATGGTCTCCACACCGGGGAGCTGTTTTTT. This codes for CASSLDGLHTGELFF.

The rearrangement links TRBV12-3 or TRBV12-4 to TRBJ2-1; unclear D gene. This CDR3 contains 12 residues. Trimming removed 1 base from V and 6 bases from J, with 4 bases in between. CDR3 coding DNA: TGTGCCAGCAGTTTAGGGAGCAATGAGCAGTTCTTC. It is translated as CASSLGSNEQFF.

Many counts were recorded for this clonotype. The chain is built from TRBV6-1 and TRBJ1-5; 8 nucleotides line up with TRBD1. There are 13 residues in the CDR3. Germline V CDR1 and CDR2: MNHNS, SASEGT. Germline trimming cut 6 bases from V and 9 bases from J; bases unmatched to any gene: 7. CDR3 in DNA: TGTGCCAGCAGGGACAGGGATATCCGGCCCCAGCATTTT. Translating gives CASRDRDIRPQHF.

This clonotype has only a few counts. The chain uses TRBV27 and TRBJ1-2; D remains ambiguous. Looked up from germline, CDR1 is MNHEY and CDR2 is SMNVEV (reference sequence). The V gene lost 2 bases and the J gene lost 6 bases, with 10 bases spanning the gap. The CDR3 is 13 amino acids. CDR3: CASSLEREDGYTF. CDR3 sequence (DNA): TGTGCCAGCAGTTTAGAGAGGGAGGATGGCTACACCTTC.

This clonotype was seen more than once but under ten times. CDR3 amino acids: CSLIQGPAGELFF. The CDR3 coding sequence is TGCAGCCTAATACAGGGTCCGGCCGGGGAGCTGTTTTTT. The chain uses TRBV29-1 and TRBJ2-2, with D possibly being TRBD1 (6 bases). This CDR3 has 13 residues. In germline, CDR1 is SQVTM, CDR2 ANQGSEA. Trimming stripped 8 bases from V and 6 bases from J, with 16 bases between.

This clonotype appeared a few times. In DNA form, the CDR3 reads TGTGCCAGCAGCTTAACAGACAGAGACACTGAAGCTTTCTTT. Translated, it gives CASSLTDRDTEAFF. The chain recombines TRBV7-9 with TRBJ1-1; TRBD1 is a possible D gene (5 bases). V was pared by 2 bases and J by 3 bases, with 10 bases between. Germline assignment: CDR1 SEHNR and CDR2 FQNEAQ (reference sequence). This CDR3 is built from 14 residues.

This clonotype was detected a few times. The chain combines TRBV12-3 or TRBV12-4 with TRBJ2-7; D is uncertain. This CDR3 has 13 residues. With 2 bases removed from V and 3 bases from J, the gap between germline ends came to 8 bases. The chain's CDR3 is CASSLRLIYEQYF. In DNA, the CDR3 is TGTGCCAGCAGTTTAAGGCTTATCTACGAGCAGTACTTC.

This clonotype was found many times. In DNA, the CDR3 is TGTGCCAGCAGTTACGGTCCTAGCAGAGCCTACGAGCAGTACTTC. Its protein product is CASSYGPSRAYEQYF. V is TRBV6-9 and J is TRBJ2-7; possibly TRBD2 for D (5 bases). Looked up from germline, CDR1 is MNHGY and CDR2 is SVAAGI. The V end was cut by 3 bases, the J end by 2 bases, with 14 bases between. The CDR3 is 15 amino acids.

This chain uses TRBV19 with TRBJ1-4, with 7 bases identical to TRBD1. Germline V gene lookup returns CDR1 LNHDA and CDR2 SQIVND (reference sequence). V was pared by 3 bases and J by 4 bases, with 2 bases of the junction left unmatched. This CDR3 has 14 residues. The CDR3, as DNA: TGTGCCAGTAGTATCGGACAGGATAATGAAAAACTGTTTTTT. It codes for CASSIGQDNEKLFF.

This clonotype was counted ten times or more. The rearrangement uses TRBV28 and TRBJ1-4, with a possible D match to TRBD1 (6 bases). This CDR3 comprises 15 residues. V was pared by 3 bases and J by 8 bases, with 16 bases between. Germline lookup yields CDR1 MDHEN and CDR2 SYDVKM. Written as DNA, the CDR3 is TGTGCCAGCAGTTTCCTAGACAGGCTAGGCGAAAAACTGTTTTTT. It codes for CASSFLDRLGEKLFF.

Ten or more counts support this clonotype. V is TRBV28 and J is TRBJ1-5; D possibly corresponds to TRBD1 (5 bases). This CDR3 is built from 17 residues. Trimming shortened V by 3 bases and J by 2 bases, and 17 bases separated the two germline ends. Germline CDR1 MDHEN, CDR2 SYDVKM. CDR3 loop: CASSLDRGGGGNQPQHF. The CDR3 DNA reads TGTGCCAGCAGTTTGGATCGGGGGGGAGGGGGCAATCAGCCCCAGCATTTT.

This clonotype came up many times. V usage is TRBV18 and J usage is TRBJ1-4; D call uncertain. The length of the CDR3 is 13 residues. Germline V gene data show CDR1 as KGHSH and CDR2 as LQKENI. V lost 1 base and J lost 8, with 8 bases in between. CDR3 coding DNA: TGTGCCAGCTCACCACGACACGGAGAAAAACTGTTTTTT. Translation: CASSPRHGEKLFF.

This clonotype turned up a few times. J is TRBJ2-4 and V is TRBV7-9; TRBD2 aligns across 15 bases. The CDR3 totals 20 residues. Trimming took 5 bases from V and 1 from J; bases not matched to a gene: 12. Germline V gene lookup returns CDR1 SEHNR and CDR2 FQNEAQ (reference sequence). The CDR3: CASSRYGGTSGRSAKNIQYF. The CDR3 DNA reads as TGTGCCAGCAGCCGATACGGCGGGACTAGCGGGAGGAGCGCCAAAAACATTCAGTACTTC.

V usage is TRBV24-1 and J usage is TRBJ2-2; the D is unclear. V was trimmed by 4 bases and J by 6 bases, leaving 11 bases between them. This CDR3 has 14 amino acids. In germline, CDR1 is KGHDR, CDR2 SFDVKD. CDR3 protein: CATSEHQAPGELFF. CDR3 sequence (DNA): TGTGCCACCAGTGAACATCAGGCTCCCGGGGAGCTGTTTTTT.

This clonotype was detected ten times or more. This rearrangement joins TRBV13 to TRBJ2-7; D is uncertain. CDR1 and CDR2 from the germline V gene are PRHDT and FYEKMQ (reference sequence). Trimming took off 1 base at V and 6 bases at J, with 7 bases between the two ends. This CDR3 region has 12 residues. CDR3 nucleotide sequence: TGTGCCAGCAGCTTAGCAGGAAGCGAGCAGTACTTC. It translates to CASSLAGSEQYF.

This clonotype was seen ten or more times. The genes are TRBV12-3 or TRBV12-4 and TRBJ2-7; a possible D gene is TRBD2 (5 bases). The CDR3 is 12 amino acids. CDR3 nucleotide sequence: TGTGGGGGAAGGCGCGGGTACTACGAGCAGTACTTC. Residues: CGGRRGYYEQYF.

This clonotype was seen at least ten times. The genes are TRBV27 and TRBJ1-5; TRBD1 is a possible D gene (5 bases). Trimming removed 3 bases at V and 0 bases at J, with 9 bases between. The CDR3 length is 15 residues. The germline V gene has CDR1 MNHEY and CDR2 SMNVEV (reference sequence). CDR3 DNA: TGTGCCAGCAGTTTGTCAGGGTATAGCAATCAGCCCCAGCATTTT. As protein: CASSLSGYSNQPQHF.

In regard to this clonotype: At one end the junction does not follow the germline gene, possibly because of a read error. CDR3: CASSLAGANTGAFF. In DNA, the CDR3 is TGTGCCAGCAGCTTAGCGGGGGCGAACACTGGAGCTTTCTTT. The rearrangement links TRBV7-2 to TRBJ1-1; D may be TRBD1 (6 bases). This CDR3 has 14 residues. Per the germline V gene, CDR1 is SGHTA and CDR2 is FQGNSA.

Many counts were recorded for this clonotype. This chain connects TRBV20-1 to TRBJ2-5; 7 nucleotides align to TRBD2. Per germline, CDR1 DFQATT and CDR2 SNEGSKA (reference sequence). The CDR3 loop spans 12 amino acids. V was clipped by 5 bases and J by 1 base; unmatched bases: 1. The CDR3 DNA is TGCAGTGCTGGGAGGGCCCAAGAGACCCAGTACTTC. Protein product: CSAGRAQETQYF.

The J gene is TRBJ2-2, the V gene TRBV29-1; TRBD1 aligns across 7 bases. CDR3 length: 15 residues. The trim removed 5 bases at V and 1 base at J, leaving 7 bases unmatched. The germline gives CDR1 SQVTM, CDR2 ANQGSEA. CDR3 region: CSVLDRVLNTGELFF. The CDR3 nucleotides are TGCAGCGTTTTAGACAGGGTGCTGAACACCGGGGAGCTGTTTTTT.

This clonotype was detected ten times or more. This chain uses TRBV24-1 with TRBJ2-2; 9 positions match TRBD1. The junction had 2 bases not matched to a gene; V was cut back by 0 bases and J by 7 bases. This CDR3 has 15 residues. Looked up from germline, CDR1 is KGHDR and CDR2 is SFDVKD. The CDR3 nucleotides read TGTGCCACCAGTGATTTGGGACAGGGGTACGGGGAGCTGTTTTTT. Translating it yields CATSDLGQGYGELFF.

This clonotype has ten or more counts. Here the CDR3 DNA reads TGTGCCACCTCCGGGACGGCGAACACCGGGGAGCTGTTTTTT. Its protein product is CATSGTANTGELFF. V gene TRBV19 combines with J gene TRBJ2-2, with D tentatively TRBD1 or TRBD2 (5 bases each). Germline values: CDR1 LNHDA, CDR2 SQIVND (reference sequence). The CDR3 extends over 14 amino acids. With 10 bases removed from V and 0 bases from J, the gap between germline ends came to 12 bases.

This clonotype was seen many times. The chain is built from TRBV2 and TRBJ2-5; D may be TRBD2 (5 bases). The CDR3 covers 13 residues. Trimming removed 3 bases at V and 3 bases at J, with 8 bases between. The germline V gene encodes CDR1 SNHLY and CDR2 FYNNEI. In nucleotides, the CDR3 is TGTGCCAGCAGTGATAGAGGGAAAGAGACCCAGTACTTC. Residues: CASSDRGKETQYF.